Shown below are 11 T cell receptor beta chains from a single sample sequenced in a study of blood T cell repertoires in COVID-19. Only in-frame clones appear in the TCRdb table, and some are missing; sequencing was by immunoSEQ multiplex PCR. In the table there are roughly 250,000 clones, about four fifths of which are singletons. Material: peripheral blood. The source of these receptors is a woman older than 75 with acute or convalescent COVID-19.

This clone came up once. The CDR3 spells CAWSVRRGLGYTF. CDR3 in DNA: TGTGCCTGGAGTGTACGGAGGGGGCTCGGCTACACCTTC. V is TRBV30 and J is TRBJ1-2; 7 nucleotides align to TRBD1. CDR1 and CDR2 from the germline V gene are GTSNPN and SVGIG (reference sequence). The CDR3 length is 13 residues. V was clipped by 0 bases and J by 8 bases; unmatched bases: 6.

The chain has TRBV13 and TRBJ1-1, with 8 bases identical to TRBD1. The V and J ends lost 5 bases and 5 bases, in that order; junction bases with no gene match: 7. CDR1 and CDR2 from the germline V gene are PRHDT and FYEKMQ (reference sequence). The CDR3 contains 14 residues. The CDR3 here is CASSTRTGRTEAFF. In DNA form, the CDR3 reads TGTGCCAGCAGCACCCGGACAGGGAGAACTGAAGCTTTCTTT. Supplemented by reference TRBV13 and TRBJ1-1, the full variable domain reads AAGVIQSPRHLIKEKRETATLKCYPIPRHDTVYWYQQGPGQDPQFLISFYEKMQSDKGSIPDRFSAQQFSDYHSELNMSSLELGDSALYFCASSTRTGRTEAFFGQGTRLTVV.

The V gene is TRBV23-1, the J gene TRBJ2-5, with TRBD2 matching over 7 bases. Being an ORF, TRBV23-1 has a function that is uncertain. CDR3 length: 17 residues. The V segment lost 8 bases and the J segment 4 bases; nucleotides outside the gene matches: 19. Here the CDR3 DNA reads TGCGCCAGCCCCGGAAGGGGAGTCGAGCGGGGACGAGAGACCCAGTACTTC. It codes for CASPGRGVERGRETQYF.

The rearrangement uses TRBV2 and TRBJ2-1, with 7 bases aligning to TRBD2. Germline CDR1 is SNHLY and CDR2 is FYNNEI. V was clipped by 4 bases and J by 5 bases; unmatched bases: 11. The CDR3 is made up of 16 amino acids. CDR3 protein: CASSGGWGGEDNEQFF. The CDR3 region has the DNA TGTGCCAGCAGTGGGGGATGGGGGGGAGAAGACAATGAGCAGTTCTTC.

The V and J genes are TRBV3-1 (or the pseudogene TRBV3-2) and TRBJ2-3; no clear D gene. The CDR3 spans 15 residues. The germline V gene encodes CDR1 LGHDT and CDR2 YNNKEL (reference sequence). The V end lost 0 bases, the J end lost 2 bases, and 9 bases lay between the germline ends. The CDR3 DNA is TGTGCCAGCAGCCAAGAGTTACAGTACACAGATACGCAGTATTTT. Amino acid sequence: CASSQELQYTDTQYF.

The CDR3 coding sequence is TGTGCCTGGAGTGTCGGCGGGTCCGGGGAGACCCAGTACTTC. The encoded protein is CAWSVGGSGETQYF. J is TRBJ2-5 and V is TRBV30; a weak D match, TRBD2 (5 bases). The germline V gene has CDR1 GTSNPN and CDR2 SVGIG (reference sequence). Trimming took 0 bases from V and 5 from J, leaving 13 bases between them. The CDR3 totals 14 residues. Based on the CDR3 plus reference TRBV30 and TRBJ2-5, the full variable domain is SQTIHQWPATLVQPVGSPLSLECTVEGTSNPNLYWYRQAAGRGLQLLFYSVGIGQISSEVPQNLSASRPQDRQFILSSKKLLLSDSGFYLCAWSVGGSGETQYFGPGTRLLVL.

This rearrangement joins TRBV3-1 (or the pseudogene TRBV3-2) to TRBJ2-5; 8 nucleotides agree with TRBD2. There are 14 residues in the CDR3. The germline V gene encodes CDR1 LGHDT and CDR2 YNNKEL (reference sequence). The V and J ends lost 8 bases and 4 bases, in that order; junction bases with no gene match: 9. CDR3 sequence: CASGFGGAGETQYF. The CDR3 nucleotides read TGTGCCAGCGGATTCGGGGGGGCCGGAGAGACCCAGTACTTC.

The chain uses TRBV7-6 and TRBJ2-2; weak D call: TRBD1 (6 bases). Trimming left V 0 bases short and J 7 bases short, with 12 bases between. This CDR3 comprises 15 residues. Germline V gene sequence: CDR1 SGHVS, CDR2 FNYEAQ. The DNA of the CDR3 is TGTGCCAGCAGCTTAGCGCAGGGGCGGGTCGGGGAGCTGTTTTTT. It encodes CASSLAQGRVGELFF.

The J gene is TRBJ2-3, the V gene TRBV28, with D unresolved. CDR1 and CDR2 (germline): MDHEN, SYDVKM. V lost 4 bases and J lost 4, with 15 bases in between. The CDR3 totals 15 residues. Written as DNA, the CDR3 is TGTGCCAGCAGTTACAAAGCCGGCAGGCCAGATACGCAGTATTTT. Encoded protein: CASSYKAGRPDTQYF.

The genes are TRBV12-3 or TRBV12-4 and TRBJ2-7, with 10 bases fitting TRBD1. The CDR3 has 13 amino acids. V lost 6 bases to trimming and J lost 2 bases; unmatched junction nucleotides: 1. CDR3 amino acids: CASRGTGAYEQYF. For the CDR3, the DNA is TGTGCCAGCAGGGGGACAGGGGCCTACGAGCAGTACTTC.

The chain is built from TRBV5-6 and TRBJ2-1, with TRBD2 matching over 8 bases. Germline assignment: CDR1 SGHDT and CDR2 YYEEEE. The junction had 6 bases not matched to a gene; V was cut back by 0 bases and J by 4 bases. There are 16 residues in the CDR3. The CDR3 sequence: CASSLVASGPYNEQFF. CDR3 DNA sequence: TGTGCCAGCAGCTTGGTGGCTAGCGGGCCATACAATGAGCAGTTCTTC. The variable domain in full, completed from reference TRBV5-6 and TRBJ2-1, reads DAGVTQSPTHLIKTRGQQVTLRCSPKSGHDTVSWYQQALGQGPQFIFQYYEEEERQRGNFPDRFSGHQFPNYSSELNVNALLLGDSALYLCASSLVASGPYNEQFFGPGTRLTVL.